Following are 5 T cell receptor beta chains from one sample sequenced in a study of T cell changes during pregnancy in multiple sclerosis. Assay used: immunoSEQ multiplex PCR; TCRdb lists only in-frame clones, some missing. Of 40,000 to 50,000 clones in the sample, roughly 90% were seen once. The specimen was CD4+ T cells from peripheral blood mononuclear cells, collected in the third trimester of pregnancy. Receptors originate from a female donor with multiple sclerosis, enrolled in a pregnancy study.

V is TRBV6-1 and J is TRBJ2-2; TRBD1 matches 10 bases. Unmatched junction bases numbered 9, after V lost 7 bases and J lost 7 bases. The CDR3 is made up of 15 amino acids. From germline, CDR1 is MNHNS and CDR2 SASEGT. CDR3 amino acids: CASTSGTGVGGELFF. CDR3 DNA: TGTGCCAGCACTTCCGGGACAGGGGTTGGCGGGGAGCTGTTTTTT.

The gene calls are TRBV11-2 and TRBJ2-7; D is perhaps TRBD1 (6 bases). V was shortened by 3 bases and J by 5 bases, with 8 bases between the two germline ends. CDR3 length: 12 residues. Germline CDR1 is SGHAT and CDR2 is FQNNGV. The CDR3 region is CASSFGQHEQYF. As DNA, the CDR3 is TGTGCCAGCAGCTTTGGACAGCACGAGCAGTACTTC.

The chain links TRBV12-5 to TRBJ1-5, with D unresolved. CDR3 size: 13 residues. Germline CDR1 LGHNT, CDR2 FRNRAP. Between the trimmed V and J ends, which lost 6 bases and 0 bases, there was a span of 6 bases. CDR3 residues: CASGGDSNQPQHF. The CDR3 nucleotides read TGTGCTAGTGGCGGAGATAGCAATCAGCCCCAGCATTTT. Full variable domain (remainder filled in from reference TRBV12-5 and TRBJ1-5): DARVTQTPRHKVTEMGQEVTMRCQPILGHNTVFWYRQTMMQGLELLAYFRNRAPLDDSGMPKDRFSAEMPDATLATLKIQPSEPRDSAVYFCASGGDSNQPQHFGDGTRLSIL.

The J gene is TRBJ2-1, the V gene TRBV14; 14 positions agree with TRBD2. With 1 base clipped from V and 8 bases from J, the junction kept 4 bases outside the gene matches. Looked up from germline, CDR1 is SGHDN and CDR2 is FVKESK. The CDR3 runs to 16 residues. The CDR3 protein is CASSQVRLAGGHEQFF. For the CDR3, the DNA is TGTGCCAGCAGCCAAGTCCGACTAGCGGGAGGGCATGAGCAGTTCTTC. The full variable domain, its missing parts supplied by reference TRBV14 and TRBJ2-1, is EAGVTQFPSHSVIEKGQTVTLRCDPISGHDNLYWYRRVMGKEIKFLLHFVKESKQDESGMPNNRFLAERTGGTYSTLKVQPAELEDSGVYFCASSQVRLAGGHEQFFGPGTRLTVL.

This clone has just a few counts. The genes are TRBV28 and TRBJ1-1; D gene unclear. The germline CDR1 and CDR2 sequences are MDHEN and SYDVKM. This CDR3 contains 14 residues. The V end lost 6 bases, the J end lost 1 base, and 12 bases lay between the germline ends. CDR3 protein: CASRLTPENTEAFF. The CDR3 DNA reads TGTGCCAGCAGACTTACCCCCGAGAACACTGAAGCTTTCTTT. Looking up the rest from reference TRBV28 and TRBJ1-1 gives the full variable domain: DVKVTQSSRYLVKRTGEKVFLECVQDMDHENMFWYRQDPGLGLRLIYFSYDVKMKEKGDIPEGYSVSREKKERFSLILESASTNQTSMYLCASRLTPENTEAFFGQGTRLTVV.